These T cell receptor beta chains were read from a single sample in a study of graft-versus-host responses after intestinal transplantation. Using immunoSEQ multiplex PCR, the repertoire was profiled, and TCRdb retains in-frame clones only, with some absent. This table holds fewer than 100,000 clones, 86% found once. The sequences come from PBMCs, collected 255 days after intestinal transplant. These TCRs come from a human patient who received an intestinal transplant, so some T cells may come from the graft donor. The CDR3 runs from the conserved cysteine through the conserved F or W. Each record gives: V gene, clone size, J gene, D gene, CDR3 protein, CDR3 DNA. D genes are given only for firm matches. Where a row states a size, it is once, few, many or the class of an expanded clone; other rows omit it.

v_gene: TRBV27
abundance: NA
j_gene: TRBJ2-1
d_gene: TRBD1
CDR3aa: CASSSGQGYEQFF
CDR3nt: TGTGCCAGCAGTTCCGGACAGGGTTATGAGCAGTTCTTC

v_gene: TRBV5-1
abundance: NA
j_gene: TRBJ1-1
d_gene: NA
CDR3aa: CASSFFSRTEAFF
CDR3nt: TGCGCCAGCAGCTTTTTTTCTAGAACTGAAGCTTTCTTT

v_gene: TRBV28
abundance: NA
j_gene: TRBJ1-1
d_gene: NA
CDR3aa: CASSSPPGKTEAFF
CDR3nt: TGTGCCAGCAGTTCACCTCCCGGGAAGACTGAAGCTTTCTTT

v_gene: TRBV27
abundance: NA
j_gene: TRBJ2-1
d_gene: TRBD1
CDR3aa: CASSYWDRDNEQFF
CDR3nt: TGTGCCAGCAGTTACTGGGACAGGGACAATGAGCAGTTCTTC

v_gene: TRBV5-6
abundance: NA
j_gene: TRBJ1-4
d_gene: NA
CDR3aa: CASTKHATNEKLFF
CDR3nt: TGTGCCAGCACCAAGCATGCTACTAATGAAAAACTGTTTTTT

v_gene: TRBV30
abundance: NA
j_gene: TRBJ1-3
d_gene: NA
CDR3aa: CAWDEGGSGNTIYF
CDR3nt: TGTGCCTGGGACGAAGGGGGCTCTGGAAACACCATATATTTT

v_gene: TRBV12-5
abundance: NA
j_gene: TRBJ2-2
d_gene: NA
CDR3aa: CASAGGTGELFF
CDR3nt: TGTGCTAGTGCAGGTGGGACCGGGGAGCTGTTTTTT

v_gene: TRBV28
abundance: NA
j_gene: TRBJ1-5
d_gene: NA
CDR3aa: CASSPFLGNSNQPQHF
CDR3nt: TGTGCCAGCAGTCCCTTCCTGGGTAATAGCAATCAGCCCCAGCATTTT

v_gene: TRBV6-6
abundance: NA
j_gene: TRBJ2-5
d_gene: NA
CDR3aa: CASSPKETQYF
CDR3nt: TGTGCCAGCAGTCCCAAGGAGACCCAGTACTTC

v_gene: TRBV6-1
abundance: few
j_gene: TRBJ1-1
d_gene: TRBD1
CDR3aa: CASKVRQTGGTEAFF
CDR3nt: TGTGCCAGCAAAGTCCGGCAGACAGGGGGCACTGAAGCTTTCTTT

v_gene: TRBV7-2
abundance: NA
j_gene: TRBJ2-3
d_gene: NA
CDR3aa: CASSSPGHGTDTQYF
CDR3nt: TGTGCCAGCAGCTCGCCGGGACACGGCACAGATACGCAGTATTTT

v_gene: TRBV11-1
abundance: NA
j_gene: TRBJ2-5
d_gene: TRBD1
CDR3aa: CASSLGGQAETQYF
CDR3nt: TGTGCCAGCAGCCTCGGGGGACAGGCAGAGACCCAGTACTTC

v_gene: TRBV7-8
abundance: NA
j_gene: TRBJ2-1
d_gene: TRBD2
CDR3aa: CASSLVQGRERNEQFF
CDR3nt: TGTGCCAGCAGCTTAGTTCAAGGGAGGGAGAGGAATGAGCAGTTCTTC

v_gene: TRBV27
abundance: NA
j_gene: TRBJ2-7
d_gene: TRBD1
CDR3aa: CASSSFPGQPSYEQYF
CDR3nt: TGTGCCAGCAGTTCCTTTCCGGGACAGCCCTCCTACGAGCAGTACTTC

v_gene: TRBV4-1
abundance: NA
j_gene: TRBJ2-7
d_gene: TRBD2
CDR3aa: CASSQEKRESSEQYF
CDR3nt: TGCGCCAGCAGCCAAGAGAAGCGGGAATCATCCGAGCAGTACTTC